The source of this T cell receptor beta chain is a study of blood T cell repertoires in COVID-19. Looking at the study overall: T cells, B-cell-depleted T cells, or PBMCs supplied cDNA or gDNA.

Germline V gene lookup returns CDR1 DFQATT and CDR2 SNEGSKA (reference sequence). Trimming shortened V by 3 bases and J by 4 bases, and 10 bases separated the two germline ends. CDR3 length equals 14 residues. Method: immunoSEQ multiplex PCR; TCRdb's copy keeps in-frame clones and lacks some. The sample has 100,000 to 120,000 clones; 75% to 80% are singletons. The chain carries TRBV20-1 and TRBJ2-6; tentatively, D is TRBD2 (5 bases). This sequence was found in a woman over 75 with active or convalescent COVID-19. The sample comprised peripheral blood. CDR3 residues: CSASPGNGANVLTF. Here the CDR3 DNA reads TGCAGTGCTAGTCCGGGGAACGGGGCCAACGTCCTGACTTTC.